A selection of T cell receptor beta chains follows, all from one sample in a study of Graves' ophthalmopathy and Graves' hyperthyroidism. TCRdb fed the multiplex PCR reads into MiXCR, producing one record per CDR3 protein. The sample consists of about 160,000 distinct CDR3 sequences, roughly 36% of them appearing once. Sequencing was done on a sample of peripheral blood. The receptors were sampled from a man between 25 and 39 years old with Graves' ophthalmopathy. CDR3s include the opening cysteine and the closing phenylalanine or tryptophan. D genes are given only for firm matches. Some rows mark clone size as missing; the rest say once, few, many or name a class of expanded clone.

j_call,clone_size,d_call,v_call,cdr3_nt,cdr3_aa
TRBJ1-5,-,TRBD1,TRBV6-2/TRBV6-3,TGTGCCAGCAGGCCCGGGACAGAGCATAGCAATCAGCCCCAGCATTTT,CASRPGTEHSNQPQHF
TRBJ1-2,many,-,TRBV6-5,TGTGCCAGCAGTTACGGCTCATATGGCTACACCTTC,CASSYGSYGYTF
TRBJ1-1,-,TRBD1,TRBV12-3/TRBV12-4,TGTGCCAGCACCAGGGACAGGGTAAAAGTCACTGAAGCTTTCTTT,CASTRDRVKVTEAFF
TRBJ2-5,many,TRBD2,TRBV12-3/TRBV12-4,TGTGCCAGCAGCCCAGACAGGCTAGCGGGACAAGAGACCCAGTACTTC,CASSPDRLAGQETQYF
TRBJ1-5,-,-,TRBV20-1,TGCAGTGCTAGAGATCTACGCCAGCCCACAGGGACCCAGCATTTT,CSARDLRQPTGTQHF
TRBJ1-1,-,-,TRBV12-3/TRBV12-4,TGTGCCAGCAGTACAAACAGGGTTTCGGCTTTCTTT,CASSTNRVSAFF
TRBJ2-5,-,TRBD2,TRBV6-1,TGTGCCAGCAGTGAAGCGGGCGGCGGGAGCGGGCAAGAGACCCAGTACTTC,CASSEAGGGSGQETQYF
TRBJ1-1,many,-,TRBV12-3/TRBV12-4,TGTGCCAGCAGTTTTGGGGGGGCGACTGAAGCTTTCTTT,CASSFGGATEAFF
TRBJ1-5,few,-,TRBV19,TGTGCCAGTAGTATAGTTCGGGGGGCAAGTCAGCCCCAGCATTTT,CASSIVRGASQPQHF
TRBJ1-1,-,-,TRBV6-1,TGTGCCAGCACCCTAGGACGGCAGAACACTGAAGCTTTCTTT,CASTLGRQNTEAFF
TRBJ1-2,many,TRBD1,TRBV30,TGTGCCTGGGACAGGGGAGACTATGGCTACACCTTC,CAWDRGDYGYTF
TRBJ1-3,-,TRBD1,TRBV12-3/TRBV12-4,TGTGCCAGCAGTTTCTGGACAGGGGGGGACCAGCTATCTGGAAACACCATATATTTT,CASSFWTGGDQLSGNTIYF
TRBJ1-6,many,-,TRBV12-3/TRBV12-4,TGTGCCAGCAGTCCCCGTTCGGGGGGCAATTCACCCCTCCACTTT,CASSPRSGGNSPLHF
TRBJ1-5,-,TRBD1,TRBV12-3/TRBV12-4,TGTGCCAGTGGGGACAGGGGTAGCAATCAGCCCCAGCATTTT,CASGDRGSNQPQHF
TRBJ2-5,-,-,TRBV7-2,TGTGCCAGCAGCTTAGATGGCGAGTCTCAAGAGACCCAGTACTTC,CASSLDGESQETQYF
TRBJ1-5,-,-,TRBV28,TGTGCCGGGTCTAACTACAATCAGCCCCAGCATTTT,CAGSNYNQPQHF
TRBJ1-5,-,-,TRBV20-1,TGCAGTGCGAGTCCCGGAGGGGGAGGGCTCAATCAGCCCCAGCATTTT,CSASPGGGGLNQPQHF
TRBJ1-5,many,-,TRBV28,TGTGCCAGCAGCCTCGGGGGGGCAAGCAATCAGCCCCAGCATTTT,CASSLGGASNQPQHF
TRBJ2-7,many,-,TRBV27,TGTGCCGGCACCGTCGGGGCCTGCGAGCAGTACTTC,CAGTVGACEQYF
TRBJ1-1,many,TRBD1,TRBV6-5,TGTGCCAGCAGTTGGGACAGGGAGGACACTGAAGCTTTCTTT,CASSWDREDTEAFF
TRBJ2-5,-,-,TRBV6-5,TGTGCCAGCAGTCACGACCTCAGGGAAGAGACCCAGTACTTC,CASSHDLREETQYF
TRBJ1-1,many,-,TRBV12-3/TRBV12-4,TGTGCCAGCAGTTTAGGTTCCCTCGGGGACACTGAAGCTTTCTTT,CASSLGSLGDTEAFF
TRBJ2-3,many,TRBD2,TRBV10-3,TGTGCCATCAGTGGGCCTAGCGGGGATACGCAGTATTTT,CAISGPSGDTQYF
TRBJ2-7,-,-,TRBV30,TGTGCCTGGAGTGTAGTGGGTTGGGGCTACGAGCAGTACTTC,CAWSVVGWGYEQYF
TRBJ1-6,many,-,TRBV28,TGTGCCAGCAGTCCCCTGGACAGTTTTTCACCCCTCCACTTT,CASSPLDSFSPLHF
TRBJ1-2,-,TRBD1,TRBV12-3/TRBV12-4,TGTGCCAGCAGTTCGAGGACAGGAACTGGCTACACCTTC,CASSSRTGTGYTF
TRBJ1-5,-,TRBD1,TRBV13,TGTGCCAGCAGCGGCGGGGGGACAGGGAGGATAGCCCCCGGAGGGCAGCCCCAGCATTTT,CASSGGGTGRIAPGGQPQHF
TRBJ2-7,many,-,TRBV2,TGTGCCACCAAGACAGGAGGCTACGAGCAGTACTTC,CATKTGGYEQYF
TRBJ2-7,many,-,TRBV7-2,TGTGCCAGCAGCGAAACCCGGGACTCCTTATACGAGCAGTACTTC,CASSETRDSLYEQYF
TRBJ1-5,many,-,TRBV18,TGTGCCAGCTCACCACCGTCGAGCCGGGATCAGCCCCAGCATTTT,CASSPPSSRDQPQHF
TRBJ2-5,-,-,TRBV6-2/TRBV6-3,TGTGCCACCTCCGGAGACCAGTACTTC,CATSGDQYF
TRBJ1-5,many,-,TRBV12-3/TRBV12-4,TGTGCCAGCAGTCCCACCGGGGGGGGGCAGCCCCAGCATTTT,CASSPTGGGQPQHF
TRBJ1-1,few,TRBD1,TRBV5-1,TGCGCCAGCAGGATCCAGGGGGCCGGCACTGAAGCTTTCTTT,CASRIQGAGTEAFF
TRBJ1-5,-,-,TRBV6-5,TGTGCCAGCAGTTACGCGCCGGGGAATCAGCCCCAGCATTTT,CASSYAPGNQPQHF
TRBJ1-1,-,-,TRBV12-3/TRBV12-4,TGTGCCAGCAGTTTGCTGGCTGAAGCTTTCTTT,CASSLLAEAFF
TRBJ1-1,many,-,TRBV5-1,TGCGCCAGCAGCCCCGCGGCGTCCTCCGTATCCACTGAAGCTTTCTTT,CASSPAASSVSTEAFF
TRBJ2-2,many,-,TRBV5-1,TGCGCCAGCAGCTTGGATTGGACTCCGATCACCGGGGAGCTGTTTTTT,CASSLDWTPITGELFF
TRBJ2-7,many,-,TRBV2,TGTGCCAGCAGTGAAGGGAGGCTACTTACTCTAACCTACGAGCAGTACTTC,CASSEGRLLTLTYEQYF
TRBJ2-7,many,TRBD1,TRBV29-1,TGCAGCGTAGAGATCACAGGGGGGAACTACGAGCAGTACTTC,CSVEITGGNYEQYF
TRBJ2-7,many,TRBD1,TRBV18,TGTGCCAGCTCACCGACGACAGGGGGCGATTACGAGCAGTACTTC,CASSPTTGGDYEQYF
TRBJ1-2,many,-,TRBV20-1,TGCAGTGCCCTTAGGGGTATTGGAGTTGGTGGCTACACCTTC,CSALRGIGVGGYTF
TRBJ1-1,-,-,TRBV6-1,TGTGCCAGCAGAATTTGGGAGTACACTGAAGCTTTCTTT,CASRIWEYTEAFF
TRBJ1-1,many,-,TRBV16,TGTGCCAGCAGCCAATTTTTTGGGGGGGACACTGAAGCTTTCTTT,CASSQFFGGDTEAFF
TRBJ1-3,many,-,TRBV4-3,TGCGCCAGCAGCCACCGCGACGGACCCATATATTTT,CASSHRDGPIYF
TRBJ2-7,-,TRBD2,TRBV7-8,TGTGCCAGCAGCAAACTCGGGGGGAAGCACGAGCAGTACTTC,CASSKLGGKHEQYF
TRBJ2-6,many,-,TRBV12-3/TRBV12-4,TGTGCCAGCAGTTTTTCTGGGGCCAACGTCCTGACTTTC,CASSFSGANVLTF
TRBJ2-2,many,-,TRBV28,TGTGCCAGCAGTTTTCGGCTGAGGGGAGCGAACACCGGGGAGCTGTTTTTT,CASSFRLRGANTGELFF
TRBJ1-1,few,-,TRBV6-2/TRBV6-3,TGTGCCAGCAGTTACGGTAGTACTGAAGCTTTCTTT,CASSYGSTEAFF
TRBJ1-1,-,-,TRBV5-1,TGCGCCAGCAGCTTCAGGGAAGCGAACACTGAAGCTTTCTTT,CASSFREANTEAFF
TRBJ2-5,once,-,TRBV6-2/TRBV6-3,TGTGCCAGCAGACCGGGGGGCCTCGAGACCCAGTACTTC,CASRPGGLETQYF
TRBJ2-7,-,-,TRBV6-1,TGTGCCAGCAGCGTACCCCTAGGGACAAAATTCCACGAGCAGTACTTC,CASSVPLGTKFHEQYF
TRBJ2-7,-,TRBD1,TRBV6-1,TGTGCCAGCATAGGACCTGGACAGGGGAATCCCGAGCAGTACTTC,CASIGPGQGNPEQYF
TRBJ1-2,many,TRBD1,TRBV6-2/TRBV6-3,TGTGCCAGCCGCAACTTTGGACAGGGGAGCCCTGGCTACACCTTC,CASRNFGQGSPGYTF
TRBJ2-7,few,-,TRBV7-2,TGTGCCAGCAGCACACGGGAGCTAGGGGACGAGCAGTACTTC,CASSTRELGDEQYF